Each of the 8 T cell receptor beta chains below was sequenced from the same sample in a study of T cells in Graves' hyperthyroidism and ophthalmopathy. RNA transcripts served as the template for amplifying TCR beta CDR3 regions. First-round RT-PCR with HTBI primers amplified the TCR CDR3 region. TCRdb itself ran the multiplex PCR reads through MiXCR, one entry per CDR3 protein. Altogether 400,000 to 450,000 distinct CDR3 sequences are present, 14% to 15% being singletons, with the ten largest covering roughly 13%. The sample taken for sequencing was blood. The source of these receptors is a man between 18 and 29 years old with Graves' ophthalmopathy.

This clonotype was recorded many times. The gene calls are TRBV27 and TRBJ1-2; D call uncertain. Germline V gene lookup returns CDR1 MNHEY and CDR2 SMNVEV (reference sequence). The CDR3 consists of 15 residues. Trimming pared 0 bases from V and 2 bases from J, leaving 10 bases between. CDR3 in DNA: TGTGCCAGCAGTTTATCTAGCCCTCCAAACTATGGCTACACCTTC. It codes for CASSLSSPPNYGYTF.

The chain employs TRBV20-1 and TRBJ2-7, with 11 bases matching TRBD2. V dropped 3 bases and J dropped 4; count of bases not matched to a gene: 5. Germline V CDR1 and CDR2: DFQATT, SNEGSKA (reference sequence). This CDR3 comprises 14 residues. The CDR3 bases are TGCAGTGCTAGGGAGACTAGCGGGGCTTACGAGCAGTACTTC. Its translation is CSARETSGAYEQYF.

This clonotype has at least ten counts. The rearrangement uses TRBV12-5 and TRBJ2-5; D might be TRBD1 (6 bases). V was shortened by 1 base and J by 5 bases, with 14 bases between the two germline ends. The CDR3 totals 15 residues. Germline loops: CDR1 LGHNT, CDR2 FRNRAP. CDR3 bases: TGTGCTAGTGGTTTGGGACTCGTAAGGGGGGAGACCCAGTACTTC. Translated, it gives CASGLGLVRGETQYF.

The chain couples TRBV30 to TRBJ2-3; TRBD2 aligns across 7 bases. V shed 2 bases and J 3 bases; nucleotides not matched to a gene: 17. This CDR3 contains 18 residues. CDR1 and CDR2 (germline): GTSNPN, SVGIG (reference sequence). The chain's CDR3 is CAWSPPLLGRERTDTQYF. The CDR3 DNA reads as TGTGCCTGGAGTCCCCCCCTTTTGGGGCGGGAGAGGACAGATACGCAGTATTTT.

This clonotype was found many times. The chain recombines TRBV7-9 with TRBJ2-7, with TRBD1 matching over 10 bases. The CDR3 has 14 amino acids. CDR1 is SEHNR, CDR2 FQNEAQ, per germline (reference sequence). V lost 8 bases, J lost 3 bases, and 7 bases stayed unmatched. The CDR3 loop reads CASDRGTGVYEQYF. The CDR3 DNA is TGTGCCAGCGATCGAGGGACAGGGGTCTACGAGCAGTACTTC.

This clonotype has a count of ten or more. V and J are TRBV12-3 or TRBV12-4 and TRBJ2-5, with D unresolved. Trimming took 6 bases from V and 1 from J, leaving 6 bases between them. This CDR3 region has 12 residues. In nucleotides, the CDR3 is TGTGCCAGCAGCCCTATCCAAGAGACCCAGTACTTC. Translating gives CASSPIQETQYF.

This clonotype occurred many times. V and J are TRBV28 and TRBJ2-7; TRBD1 matches 7 bases. There are 14 residues in the CDR3. V lost 6 bases to trimming and J lost 3 bases; unmatched junction nucleotides: 8. Germline V gene sequence: CDR1 MDHEN, CDR2 SYDVKM. CDR3 sequence: CASRRQGLNYEQYF. The DNA of the CDR3 is TGTGCCAGCAGAAGACAGGGATTGAACTACGAGCAGTACTTC.

At least ten counts were recorded for this clonotype. CDR3 loop: CATSYSENQPQHF. The CDR3, as DNA: TGTGCCACCAGTTATTCTGAGAATCAGCCCCAGCATTTT. This chain links TRBV24-1 with TRBJ1-5; D is uncertain. The CDR3 runs to 13 residues. Between the trimmed V and J ends, which lost 6 bases and 4 bases, there was a span of 9 bases. Germline V gene data show CDR1 as KGHDR and CDR2 as SFDVKD.